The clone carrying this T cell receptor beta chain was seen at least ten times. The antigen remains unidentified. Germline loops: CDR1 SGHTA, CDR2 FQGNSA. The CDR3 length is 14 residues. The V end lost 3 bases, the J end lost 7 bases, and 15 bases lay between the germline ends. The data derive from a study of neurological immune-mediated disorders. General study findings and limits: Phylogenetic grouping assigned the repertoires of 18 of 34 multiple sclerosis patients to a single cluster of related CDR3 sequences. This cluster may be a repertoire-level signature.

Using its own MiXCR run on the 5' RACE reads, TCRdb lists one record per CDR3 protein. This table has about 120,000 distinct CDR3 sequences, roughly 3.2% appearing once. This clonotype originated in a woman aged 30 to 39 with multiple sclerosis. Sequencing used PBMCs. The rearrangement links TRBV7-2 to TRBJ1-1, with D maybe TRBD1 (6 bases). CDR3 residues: CASSFERGNLEAFF. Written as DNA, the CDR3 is TGTGCCAGCAGCTTTGAGAGGGGGAATCTTGAAGCTTTCTTT. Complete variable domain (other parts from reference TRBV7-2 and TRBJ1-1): GAGVSQSPSNKVTEKGKDVELRCDPISGHTALYWYRQSLGQGLEFLIYFQGNSAPDKSGLPSDRFSAERTGGSVSTLTIQRTQQEDSAVYLCASSFERGNLEAFFGQGTRLTVV.